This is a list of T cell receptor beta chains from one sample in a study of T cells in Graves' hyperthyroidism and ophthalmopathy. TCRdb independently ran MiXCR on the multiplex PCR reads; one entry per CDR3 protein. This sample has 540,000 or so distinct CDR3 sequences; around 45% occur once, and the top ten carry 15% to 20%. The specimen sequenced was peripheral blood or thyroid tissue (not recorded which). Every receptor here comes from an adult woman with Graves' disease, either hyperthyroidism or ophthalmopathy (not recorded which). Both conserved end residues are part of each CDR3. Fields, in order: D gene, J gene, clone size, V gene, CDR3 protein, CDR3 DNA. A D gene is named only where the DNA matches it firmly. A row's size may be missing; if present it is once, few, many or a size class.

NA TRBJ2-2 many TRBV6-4 CASSDSASEPHTGELFF TGTGCCAGCAGTGACTCCGCTAGCGAGCCCCACACCGGGGAGCTGTTTTTT
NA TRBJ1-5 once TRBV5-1 CASSVDTGLGQPQHF TGCGCCAGCAGCGTTGACACAGGGTTGGGTCAGCCCCAGCATTTT
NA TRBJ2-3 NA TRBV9 CASSVVDSTDTQYF TGTGCCAGCAGCGTAGTAGACAGCACAGATACGCAGTATTTT
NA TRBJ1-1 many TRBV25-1 CASSARTAWGTEAFF TGTGCCAGCAGTGCGAGGACAGCCTGGGGAACTGAAGCTTTCTTT
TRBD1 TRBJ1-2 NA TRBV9 CASNPTGGDGYTF TGTGCCAGCAACCCGACAGGGGGCGACGGCTACACCTTC
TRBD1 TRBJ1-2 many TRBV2 CASSGTGGYGYTF TGTGCCAGCTCCGGGACAGGGGGTTATGGCTACACCTTC
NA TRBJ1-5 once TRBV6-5 CASSSPLLPQHF TGCGCCAGCAGTTCACCCCTTCTTCCCCAGCATTTT
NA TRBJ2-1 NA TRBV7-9 CASSLARGTAGLEQFF TGTGCCAGCAGCTTAGCGCGCGGGACAGCGGGACTTGAGCAGTTCTTC
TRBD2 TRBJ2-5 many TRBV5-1 CASRGMVFLAGGGSETQYF TGCGCCAGCAGAGGGATGGTGTTCCTAGCGGGAGGAGGATCAGAGACCCAGTACTTC
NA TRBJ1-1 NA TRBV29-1 CSVQGTGTEAFF TGCAGCGTCCAAGGGACGGGCACTGAAGCTTTCTTT
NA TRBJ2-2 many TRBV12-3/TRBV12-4 CASSRTLHKYTGELFF TGTGCCAGCAGTCGGACGCTTCATAAATACACCGGGGAGCTGTTTTTT
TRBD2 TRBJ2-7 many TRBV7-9 CASGGFSYEQYF TGTGCCTCCGGGGGGTTTTCCTACGAGCAGTACTTC
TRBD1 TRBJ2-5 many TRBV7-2 CASSSRQGGTQYF TGTGCCAGCAGCTCAAGACAGGGCGGGACCCAGTACTTC
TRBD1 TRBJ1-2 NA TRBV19 CASTRDRIIYGYTF TGTGCCAGTACCAGGGACAGGATTATCTATGGCTACACCTTC
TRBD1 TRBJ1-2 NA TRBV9 CASTGDSSGRGYTF TGTGCCAGCACGGGGGACAGTTCGGGACGTGGCTACACCTTC
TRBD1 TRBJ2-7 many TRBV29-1 CSVGTGFGEQYF TGCAGCGTGGGGACAGGGTTCGGCGAGCAGTACTTC
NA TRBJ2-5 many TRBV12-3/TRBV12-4 CASNGFYQETQYF TGTGCCAGCAACGGTTTCTACCAAGAGACCCAGTACTTC
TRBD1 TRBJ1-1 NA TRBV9 CASSWPGQGGMNTEAFF TGTGCCAGCAGTTGGCCGGGACAGGGGGGAATGAACACTGAAGCTTTCTTT
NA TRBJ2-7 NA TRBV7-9 CASSTPGGPYEQYF TGTGCCAGCAGCACCCCCGGGGGTCCCTATGAGCAGTACTTC
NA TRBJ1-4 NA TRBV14 CASSQKRMDEKLFF TGTGCCAGCAGCCAAAAGAGGATGGATGAAAAACTGTTTTTT
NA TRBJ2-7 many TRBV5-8 CASSVPAGAVDAEQYF TGTGCCAGCAGCGTACCAGCAGGGGCTGTGGATGCCGAGCAGTACTTC
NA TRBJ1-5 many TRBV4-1 CASSQDLGQPQHF TGCGCCAGCAGCCAAGATCTGGGTCAGCCCCAGCATTTT
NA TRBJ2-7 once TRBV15 CATSRDRDIDEQYF TGTGCCACCAGCAGAGATAGGGACATTGACGAGCAGTACTTC
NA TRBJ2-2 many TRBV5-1 CASSSGRGGELFF TGCGCCAGCAGTTCTGGGCGTGGCGGGGAGCTGTTTTTT
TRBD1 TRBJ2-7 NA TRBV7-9 CASSPGQGTGEQYF TGTGCCAGCAGCCCAGGACAGGGGACCGGCGAGCAGTACTTC
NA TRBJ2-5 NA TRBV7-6 CASSLAAGPVIQETQYF TGTGCCAGCAGCTTAGCGGCGGGGCCGGTCATCCAAGAGACCCAGTACTTC
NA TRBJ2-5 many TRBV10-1 CASSDPAAGETQYF TGCGCCAGCAGTGATCCGGCCGCCGGGGAGACCCAGTACTTC
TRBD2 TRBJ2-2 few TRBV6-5 CASTGSRAGVGGELFF TGTGCCAGCACCGGCTCGCGAGCGGGAGTGGGCGGGGAGCTGTTTTTT
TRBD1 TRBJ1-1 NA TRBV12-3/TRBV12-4 CASSRQGAMNTEAFF TGTGCCAGCAGTCGACAGGGGGCCATGAACACTGAAGCTTTCTTT
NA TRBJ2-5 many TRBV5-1 CASSDRHTQETQYF TGCGCCAGCAGCGACAGGCACACTCAAGAGACCCAGTACTTC
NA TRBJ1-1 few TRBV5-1 CASSSQISDEAFF TGCGCCAGCAGCTCGCAGATTTCCGATGAAGCTTTCTTT
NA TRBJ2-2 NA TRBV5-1 CASSGRTANTGELFF TGCGCCAGCAGCGGACGGACTGCGAACACCGGGGAGCTGTTTTTT
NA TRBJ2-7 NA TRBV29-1 CSVRPPAYEGYF TGCAGTGTGCGCCCTCCCGCCTACGAGGGGTACTTC
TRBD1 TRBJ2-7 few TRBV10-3 CAISPLGQGDEQYF TGTGCCATCAGTCCTCTGGGACAGGGCGACGAGCAGTACTTC
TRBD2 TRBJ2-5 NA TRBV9 CASSTGLADQETQYF TGTGCCAGCAGCACGGGACTAGCGGACCAAGAGACCCAGTACTTC
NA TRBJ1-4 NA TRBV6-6 CASTYARPNEKLFF TGTGCCAGCACTTATGCTCGGCCTAATGAAAAACTGTTTTTT
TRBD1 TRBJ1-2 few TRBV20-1 CSARERGRIGYTF TGCAGTGCTAGAGAAAGGGGGCGCATTGGCTACACCTTC
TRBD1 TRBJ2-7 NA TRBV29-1 CSVIRQGYEQYF TGCAGCGTCATCAGACAGGGCTACGAGCAGTACTTC
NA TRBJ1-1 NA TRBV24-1 CASWNQRVRREYTEAFF TGCGCCAGCTGGAACCAACGCGTGCGAAGGGAGTACACTGAAGCTTTCTTT
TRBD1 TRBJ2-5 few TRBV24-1 CATSVPRGIQETQYF TGTGCCACCAGTGTACCCAGGGGGATCCAAGAGACCCAGTACTTC
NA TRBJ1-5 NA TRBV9 CASSLWTAPSETQHF TGTGCCAGCAGCCTCTGGACAGCCCCAAGTGAGACCCAGCATTTT
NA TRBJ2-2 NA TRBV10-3 CATNGPGPGELFF TGTGCCACGAATGGGCCGGGACCCGGGGAGCTGTTTTTT
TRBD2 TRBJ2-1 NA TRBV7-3 CASSLTLAENYNEQFF TGTGCCAGCAGCTTAACCCTAGCGGAGAACTACAATGAGCAGTTCTTC
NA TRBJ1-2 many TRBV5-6 CASSLARSYGYTF TGTGCCAGCAGCTTGGCCAGGTCCTATGGCTACACCTTC
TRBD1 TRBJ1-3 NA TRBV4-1 CASSQGEGATGNTIYF TGCGCCAGCAGCCAAGGGGAGGGGGCCACCGGAAACACCATATATTTT
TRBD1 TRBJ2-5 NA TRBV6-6 CASSYTITGDQPQYF TGTGCCAGCAGTTACACGATAACAGGGGATCAGCCCCAGTACTTC
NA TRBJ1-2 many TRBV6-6 CASSYVGTFYYGYTF TGTGCCAGCAGTTACGTAGGCACTTTTTACTATGGCTACACCTTC
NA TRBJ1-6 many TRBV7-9 CASSSPTNSPLHF TGTGCCAGCAGCTCACCAACTAATTCACCCCTCCACTTT
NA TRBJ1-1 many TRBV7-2 CASSSNTGVVGRTEAFF TGTGCCAGCAGCTCTAATACCGGCGTAGTAGGTCGCACTGAAGCTTTCTTT
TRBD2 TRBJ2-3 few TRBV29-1 CSASGGSTDTQYF TGCAGCGCCTCGGGGGGGAGCACAGATACGCAGTATTTT
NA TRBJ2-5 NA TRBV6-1 CASSVFRDLQETQYF TGTGCCAGCAGCGTGTTCCGGGACCTACAAGAGACCCAGTACTTC
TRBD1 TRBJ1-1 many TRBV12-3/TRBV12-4 CASSPQPGTGGRNTEAFF TGTGCCAGCAGTCCCCAACCCGGGACAGGGGGTAGGAACACTGAAGCTTTCTTT
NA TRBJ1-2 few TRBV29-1 CSVEDAGANYGYTF TGCAGCGTTGAAGATGCAGGCGCTAACTATGGCTACACCTTC
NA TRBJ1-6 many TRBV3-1 CASSQIGDSPLHF TGTGCCAGCAGCCAGATCGGAGATTCACCCCTCCACTTT
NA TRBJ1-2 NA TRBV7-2 CASSAQQGNYGYTF TGTGCCAGCAGCGCCCAGCAGGGGAACTATGGCTACACCTTC
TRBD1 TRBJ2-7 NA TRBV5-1 CASSSRTGKDYEQYF TGCGCCAGCAGCTCCCGGACAGGGAAGGACTACGAGCAGTACTTC
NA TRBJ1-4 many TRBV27 CASTATGGEKLFF TGTGCCAGCACCGCGACGGGAGGGGAAAAACTGTTTTTT
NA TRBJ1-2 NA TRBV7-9 CASSSYTAGLVGYTF TGTGCCAGCAGCTCCTACACGGCAGGGCTCGTCGGCTACACCTTC